This TCR beta chain was sequenced in a study of blood T cells in healthy people across ages. Per sample, no less than 5 micrograms of total RNA were extracted. Germline-derived CDR1 and CDR2 are LGHNT and FRNRAP. The CDR3 length is 13 residues. Trimming left V 3 bases short and J 6 bases short, with 10 bases between. Then a second PCR, running roughly 7 to 11 cycles, was carried out with a sample-barcoded 5' primer and a J-beta primer mix. TCRdb re-analysed the 5' RACE reads in MiXCR, keeping a single row per CDR3 protein. The sample has fewer than 800,000 distinct CDR3 sequences, roughly 25% seen once. These data were also reused for a study on T cells of mothers and their children. That paper adds: Three healthy Caucasian mothers and their six children were the donors. Relative to unrelated pairs, biologically related mother-child dyads exhibited marginally greater, non-significant overlap. No T cell clones of persistent microchimeric origin were detected.

The TCR sequence derives from a boy aged 5-17 years in good health. The sample consisted of blood. The chain has TRBV12-5 and TRBJ2-3, with D hard to call. CDR3 coding DNA: TGTGCTAGTGGTTTTGGGCTCCGGGATACGCAGTATTTT. Its translation: CASGFGLRDTQYF.